This T cell receptor beta chain emerged from a study of blood T cell repertoires in COVID-19. The wider study: Material from acute and convalescent COVID-19 was sourced from the United States, Italy and Spain.

In the authors' workflow: The assay estimated nucleated cells by amplifying reference gene primers. Sequenced by immunoSEQ multiplex PCR; TCRdb stores in-frame clones only, minus some. V, J and clone size derive from that table, while D and trimming were established from the DNA sequence. The data hold roughly 380,000 clones, with 70% to 85% observed a single time. V lost 7 bases and J lost 1, with 7 bases in between. In germline, CDR1 is MDHEN, CDR2 SYDVKM. This CDR3 is built from 12 residues. The sequenced sample was peripheral blood. J is TRBJ1-1 and V is TRBV28; no clear D gene. The receptor was derived from a human donor with acute or convalescent COVID-19. The donor label of this sample is uncertain. The CDR3 protein is CASMQANTEAFF. The CDR3 nucleotides read TGTGCCAGCATGCAGGCGAACACTGAAGCTTTCTTT.